This TCR beta chain came from a study of PD-1 blockade in mismatch repair-deficient tumors. Study-wide context: Patients had eleven to twelve mismatch repair-deficient cancer types, all previously treated and progressing.

Only in-frame clones appear in the TCRdb table, and some are missing; sequencing was by immunoSEQ multiplex PCR. Of 100,000 to 150,000 clones listed, roughly nine tenths are singletons. V shed 5 bases and J 4 bases; nucleotides not matched to a gene: 8. This CDR3 contains 14 residues. In germline, CDR1 is SGHVS, CDR2 FQNEAQ. On this clone itself: What it binds is unknown.

Whole-study findings and limits: Tumor-resident clones, often undetectable pretreatment in blood, expanded then contracted after pembrolizumab.

PCR or immunohistochemistry showed mismatch repair deficiency in every enrolled patient. The gene calls are TRBV7-8 and TRBJ2-7; 7 positions agree with TRBD1. The sample consisted of peripheral blood, taken 44 weeks after starting pembrolizumab. The TCR sequence derives from an adult with mismatch repair-deficient cancer. CDR3 in DNA: TGTGCCAGCAGCCGGACAGGAGGAACGTACGAGCAGTACTTC. This encodes CASSRTGGTYEQYF.